The entry that follows covers one TCR beta chain sequence. Antigen specificity is unknown. The data are from a study of human T cells and chemical hapten exposure. Whole blood that had not been fractionated was the source of extracted total RNA. Study findings and constraints: Sensitizing to DPC left TCRs with a frequency above 1 in 1000 unaltered.

The germline V gene has CDR1 KGHDR and CDR2 SFDVKD. The CDR3 spans 16 residues. V was cut by 3 bases and J by 7 bases, with 18 bases left in between. Library preparation tagged each individual cDNA molecule with a unique molecular identifier. As originally analysed: A per-sample median of about 96,000 TCRs was observed, with a range of roughly 23,224 to 750,000. TCRdb itself ran the 5' RACE reads through MiXCR, one entry per CDR3 protein. The V and J calls were not made by the authors but by TCRdb's processing. This sample has tens of thousands of distinct CDR3 sequences, with approximately 15% found just once.

The source of this sequence is a female donor in good health. The chain joins TRBV24-1 to TRBJ2-1; no clear D gene. CDR3 residues: CATSDPTRALWNEQFF. CDR3 nucleotides: TGTGCCACCAGTGATCCTACACGGGCCCTATGGAATGAGCAGTTCTTC.